This paragraph reports one T cell receptor beta chain. Its specificity is not known. The entry originates in a study of cytomegalovirus exposure and HLA in healthy donors. Study observations and caveats: The study flagged roughly 150 TCR beta chains as cytomegalovirus-associated.

V lost 2 bases and J lost 8, with 12 bases in between. Per the germline V gene, CDR1 is SGHTA and CDR2 is FQGTGA. The CDR3 loop spans 13 amino acids. Profiled with immunoSEQ multiplex PCR; TCRdb holds only in-frame clones, not every one. Here the sample spans 140,000 or so clones, about 88% being singletons. V gene TRBV7-3 combines with J gene TRBJ1-2; D might be TRBD1 (5 bases). The TCR was taken from a woman aged 18-29 years in good health and CMV-seropositive. The specimen was PBMCs. CDR3 DNA sequence: TGTGCCAGCAGCTTACGGCAGGGAGGAGGCTACACCTTC. This codes for CASSLRQGGGYTF.